The rows below give T cell receptor beta chains drawn from one sample of a study of beta chain features in type 1 diabetes. Clones were read by immunoSEQ multiplex PCR, and TCRdb kept only the in-frame ones, dropping some. There are 130,000 to 150,000 clones in the sample; about a tenth occur only once, and about 0.66% lies in the top ten. The specimen was central memory CD4+ T cells from blood. The receptors shown here come from a man aged 18 to 35 in good health. The CDR3 runs from the conserved cysteine through the conserved F or W. A D gene is named only where the DNA matches it firmly. The size entry is marked missing in some rows and otherwise reads once, few, many or a size class.

d_call clone_size j_call v_call cdr3_aa cdr3_nt
TRBD1 once TRBJ1-4 TRBV5-1 CASSLGQGVINEKLFF TGCGCCAGCAGCTTGGGACAGGGGGTGATTAATGAAAAACTGTTTTTT
TRBD1 few TRBJ2-1 TRBV30 CAWSRTGVYNEQFF TGTGCCTGGAGCCGGACAGGGGTCTACAATGAGCAGTTCTTC
- - TRBJ2-1 TRBV20-1 CSARGTGEQFF TGCAGTGCTAGGGGGACTGGGGAGCAGTTCTTC
TRBD2 - TRBJ2-7 TRBV6-1 CAARPPSGGTYEQYF TGTGCCGCCCGACCCCCTAGCGGGGGGACCTACGAGCAGTACTTC
- - TRBJ2-2 TRBV5-5 CASSLGEQSGELFF TGTGCCAGCAGCTTGGGGGAGCAATCCGGGGAGCTGTTTTTT
TRBD1 - TRBJ2-4 TRBV2 CASSIGTVTDIQYF TGTGCCAGCAGTATCGGGACAGTAACTGACATTCAGTACTTC
- - TRBJ2-5 TRBV7-2 CASSFYYQERETQYF TGTGCCAGCAGCTTTTATTATCAGGAGCGGGAGACCCAGTACTTC
- few TRBJ2-3 TRBV4-3 CASSPTGPTDTQYF TGCGCCAGCAGCCCAACAGGGCCTACAGATACGCAGTATTTT
- - TRBJ2-5 TRBV6-1 CASRGVAETQYF TGTGCCAGCAGGGGCGTGGCCGAGACCCAGTACTTC
- - TRBJ1-4 TRBV18 CASSPEGFTNEKLFF TGTGCCAGCTCACCGGAGGGCTTTACTAATGAAAAACTGTTTTTT
- many TRBJ2-7 TRBV4-2 CASSQSPGESYEQYF TGTGCCAGCAGCCAATCCCCGGGGGAAAGCTACGAGCAGTACTTC
- - TRBJ2-2 TRBV9 CAKPRARTPGSCFF -
TRBD2 - TRBJ2-3 TRBV7-8 CASSFERGDTDTQYF TGTGCCAGCAGCTTTGAGCGGGGGGACACAGATACGCAGTATTTT
- - TRBJ1-1 TRBV29-1 CSVTRGEGTEAFF TGCAGCGTCACTCGGGGGGAGGGCACTGAAGCTTTCTTT
TRBD2 - TRBJ2-7 TRBV6-6 CASTSGVYEQYF TGTGCCAGTACTAGCGGGGTTTACGAGCAGTACTTC
- - TRBJ2-7 TRBV7-2 CASSQADEQYF TGTGCCAGCAGCCAAGCCGACGAGCAGTACTTC
TRBD1 few TRBJ2-3 TRBV18 CASSPLGTGGTDTQYF TGTGCCAGCTCACCACTCGGGACAGGGGGCACAGATACGCAGTATTTT
TRBD1 - TRBJ2-1 TRBV11-2 CASGPGQGSNEQFF TGTGCCAGCGGACCGGGACAGGGAAGCAATGAGCAGTTCTTC
- few TRBJ2-3 TRBV7-2 CASSLFSDTQYF TGTGCCAGCAGCTTATTCTCAGATACGCAGTATTTT
TRBD1 - TRBJ2-5 TRBV27 CASSLRQGGLQETQYF TGTGCCAGCAGTCTCCGACAGGGGGGGTTACAAGAGACCCAGTACTTC
TRBD2 - TRBJ2-6 TRBV4-1 CASSQEVSGLAGGPAGANVLTF TGCGCCAGCAGCCAAGAAGTTTCGGGACTAGCGGGGGGCCCCGCGGGGGCCAACGTCCTGACTTTC
- - TRBJ2-3 TRBV6-5 CASSLGRAVEDTQYF TGTGCCAGCAGCCTTGGGCGAGCGGTCGAAGATACGCAGTATTTT
TRBD1 few TRBJ2-4 TRBV20-1 CSARTGNNQYF TGCAGTGCTAGGACAGGGAACAATCAGTACTTC
TRBD2 few TRBJ2-7 TRBV28 CASSDLTSGGIYEQYF TGTGCCAGCAGCGACCTGACTAGCGGGGGAATATACGAGCAGTACTTC
TRBD1 - TRBJ2-5 TRBV7-3 CASSFQGQGRETQYF TGTGCCAGCAGCTTCCAAGGACAGGGCAGGGAGACCCAGTACTTC
- - TRBJ2-7 TRBV7-7 CASSFSSSYEQYF TGTGCCAGCAGCTTCTCTAGCTCCTACGAGCAGTACTTC
TRBD2 few TRBJ2-1 TRBV4-3 CASSQGLAGVGGHEQFF TGCGCCAGCAGCCAAGGACTAGCGGGGGTCGGTGGCCATGAGCAGTTCTTC
TRBD1 few TRBJ2-5 TRBV7-2 CASSLAGTEETQYF TGTGCCAGCAGCTTAGCCGGGACAGAAGAGACCCAGTACTTC
- - TRBJ1-5 TRBV15 CATTDGGRSNQPQHF TGTGCCACCACCGACGGCGGAAGAAGCAATCAGCCCCAGCATTTT
TRBD2 few TRBJ2-1 TRBV5-1 CASSLIAGGYNEQFF TGCGCCAGCAGCTTGATAGCGGGGGGGTACAATGAGCAGTTCTTC
TRBD2 few TRBJ2-5 TRBV2 CASLASGGASETQYF TGTGCCAGCTTAGCTAGCGGGGGGGCCTCAGAGACCCAGTACTTC
- few TRBJ1-2 TRBV19 CASGTGGASYGYTF TGTGCCAGTGGAACGGGGGGCGCCAGCTATGGCTACACCTTC
- - TRBJ1-2 TRBV6-5 CASSYSISVEGYTF TGTGCCAGCAGTTACTCCATATCTGTGGAGGGCTACACCTTC
- - TRBJ2-5 TRBV4-1 CASSLNPSEGGTQYF TGCGCCAGCAGCCTAAACCCAAGCGAGGGCGGGACCCAGTACTTC
- few TRBJ1-4 TRBV4-3 CASSQDRREGEKLFF TGCGCCAGCAGCCAAGATCGGAGGGAGGGGGAAAAACTGTTTTTT
TRBD1 - TRBJ1-5 TRBV7-3 CASSSRDRGDQPQHF TGTGCCAGCAGCTCGCGGGACAGGGGAGATCAGCCCCAGCATTTT
TRBD1 - TRBJ1-6 TRBV11-1 CASTSGTGHNSPLHF TGTGCCAGCACCTCCGGGACAGGACATAATTCACCCCTCCACTTT
- - TRBJ2-2 TRBV7-3 CASSLSSTTGELFF TGTGCCAGCAGCTTAAGTAGCACCACCGGGGAGCTGTTTTTT
TRBD1 few TRBJ1-4 TRBV2 CASSAGQGLEKLFF TGTGCCAGCAGTGCGGGACAGGGTCTCGAAAAACTGTTTTTT
- - TRBJ1-2 TRBV6-1 CASKENYGYTF TGTGCCAGCAAGGAGAACTATGGCTACACCTTC
- - TRBJ1-2 TRBV5-4 CASSLLQQTSYGYTF TGTGCCAGCAGCTTGTTACAACAAACCTCATATGGCTACACCTTC
TRBD2 few TRBJ2-5 TRBV5-1 CASSQVPAGGETQYF TGCGCCAGCAGCCAAGTGCCAGCGGGGGGGGAGACCCAGTACTTC
TRBD2 many TRBJ2-5 TRBV5-1 CASSPGLAGDQETQYF TGCGCCAGCAGCCCCGGACTAGCGGGGGATCAAGAGACCCAGTACTTC
- few TRBJ1-2 TRBV10-1 CASSERSGDYGYTF TGCGCCAGCAGTGAAAGGTCAGGCGACTATGGCTACACCTTC
TRBD2 - TRBJ2-5 TRBV5-8 CASSLAIGGQETQYF TGTGCCAGCAGCTTGGCCATCGGGGGGCAAGAGACCCAGTACTTC
TRBD1 many TRBJ2-5 TRBV7-9 CASSPTWDRGKFETQYF TGTGCCAGCAGCCCAACCTGGGACAGGGGGAAGTTTGAGACCCAGTACTTC
- - TRBJ1-2 TRBV27 CASSLSGLYGYTF TGTGCCAGCAGTCTCAGTGGTCTCTATGGCTACACCTTC
TRBD1 - TRBJ2-7 TRBV4-1 CASSQGQGNYEQYF TGCGCCAGCAGCCAGGGACAGGGAAACTACGAGCAGTACTTC
TRBD2 - TRBJ2-5 TRBV5-1 CASSLVVTSGETQYF TGCGCCAGCAGCTTGGTAGTGACTAGCGGGGAGACCCAGTACTTC
TRBD2 - TRBJ2-4 TRBV5-4 CASSSPGGAKNIQYF TGTGCCAGCAGCTCTCCGGGGGGAGCCAAAAACATTCAGTACTTC
- - TRBJ2-7 TRBV30 CAWTTGNYEQYF TGTGCCTGGACCACAGGGAACTACGAGCAGTACTTC
- few TRBJ2-2 TRBV18 CASSPPSLVPPTGELFF TGTGCCAGCTCACCACCGAGTCTCGTTCCGCCCACCGGGGAGCTGTTTTTT
TRBD1 few TRBJ1-4 TRBV7-9 CASSFNTGGNEKLFF TGTGCCAGCAGCTTTAACACAGGGGGAAACGAAAAACTGTTTTTT
TRBD1 - TRBJ1-5 TRBV6-1 CASSEVGTGGSGQPQHF TGTGCCAGCAGTGAAGTAGGGACAGGGGGCTCCGGTCAGCCCCAGCATTTT
- few TRBJ1-1 TRBV5-1 CASSLDSDEIAFF TGCGCCAGCAGCTTGGACAGTGATGAGATAGCTTTCTTT